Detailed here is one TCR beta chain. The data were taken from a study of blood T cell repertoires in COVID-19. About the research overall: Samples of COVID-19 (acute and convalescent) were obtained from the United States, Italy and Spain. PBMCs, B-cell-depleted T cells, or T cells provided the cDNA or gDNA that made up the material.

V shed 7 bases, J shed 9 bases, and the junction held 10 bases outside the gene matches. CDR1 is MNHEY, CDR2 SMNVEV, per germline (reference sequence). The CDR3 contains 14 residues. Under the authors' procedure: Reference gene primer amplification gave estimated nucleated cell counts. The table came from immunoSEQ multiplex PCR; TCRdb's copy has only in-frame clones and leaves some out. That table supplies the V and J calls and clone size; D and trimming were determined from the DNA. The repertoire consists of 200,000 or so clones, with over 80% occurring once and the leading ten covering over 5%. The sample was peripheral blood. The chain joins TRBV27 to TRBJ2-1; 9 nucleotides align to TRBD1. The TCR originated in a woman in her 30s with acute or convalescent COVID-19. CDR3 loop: CASTKTGGRGEQFF. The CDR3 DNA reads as TGTGCCAGCACCAAGACAGGGGGTAGGGGTGAGCAGTTCTTC.